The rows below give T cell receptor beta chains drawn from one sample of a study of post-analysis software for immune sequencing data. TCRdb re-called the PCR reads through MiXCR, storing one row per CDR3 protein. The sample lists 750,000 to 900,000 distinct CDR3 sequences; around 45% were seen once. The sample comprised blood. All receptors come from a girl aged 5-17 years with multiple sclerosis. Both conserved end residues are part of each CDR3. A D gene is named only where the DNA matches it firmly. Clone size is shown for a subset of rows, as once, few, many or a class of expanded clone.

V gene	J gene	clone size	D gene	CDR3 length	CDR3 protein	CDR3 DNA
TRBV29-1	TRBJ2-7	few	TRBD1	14	CSARTGKSYYEQYF	TGCAGCGCCCGGACAGGGAAGTCCTATTACGAGCAGTACTTC
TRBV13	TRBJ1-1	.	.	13	CASSLYGGTEAFF	TGTGCCAGCAGCTTATACGGGGGCACTGAAGCTTTCTTT
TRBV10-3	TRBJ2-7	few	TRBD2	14	CAIRSAGGGYEQYF	TGTGCCATCAGGTCCGCGGGAGGGGGATACGAGCAGTACTTC
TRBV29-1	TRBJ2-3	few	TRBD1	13	CSVWGQGPDTQYF	TGCAGCGTTTGGGGACAGGGTCCAGATACGCAGTATTTT
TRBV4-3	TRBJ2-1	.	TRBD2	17	CASSQDDSGMGYNEQFF	TGCGCCAGCAGCCAAGATGATAGCGGGATGGGGTACAATGAGCAGTTCTTC
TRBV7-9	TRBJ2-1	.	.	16	CASSPWDLSSYNEQFF	TGTGCCAGCAGCCCGTGGGACCTGAGCTCCTACAATGAGCAGTTCTTC
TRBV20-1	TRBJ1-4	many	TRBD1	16	CSASPRQGRMNEKLFF	TGCAGTGCTAGCCCCAGACAGGGCCGAATGAATGAAAAACTGTTTTTT
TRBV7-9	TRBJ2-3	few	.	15	CASTPSRGFTDTQYF	TGTGCCAGCACACCGTCGCGGGGATTCACAGATACGCAGTATTTT
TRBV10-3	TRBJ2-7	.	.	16	CAISERGRGAPDEQYF	TGTGCCATCAGTGAGCGCGGCAGGGGAGCGCCCGACGAGCAGTACTTC
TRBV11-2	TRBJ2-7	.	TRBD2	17	CASSSPHGGGGTYEQYF	TGTGCCAGCAGCTCCCCTCACGGGGGGGGAGGGACCTACGAGCAGTACTTC
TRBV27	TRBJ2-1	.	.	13	CASSLSWSNEQFF	TGTGCCAGCAGTTTATCCTGGTCCAATGAGCAGTTCTTC
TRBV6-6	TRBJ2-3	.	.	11	CASSSGGNLYF	TGTGCCAGCAGCTCAGGGGGGAATCTGTATTTT
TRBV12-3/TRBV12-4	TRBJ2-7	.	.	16	CASSSRGRDWEYEQYF	TGTGCCAGCAGCTCCAGGGGCAGGGATTGGGAGTACGAGCAGTACTTC
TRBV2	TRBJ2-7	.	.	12	CASGRDGYEQYF	TGTGCCTCAGGCCGGGACGGCTACGAGCAGTACTTC
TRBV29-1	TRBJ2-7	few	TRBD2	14	CSVDAAGEGYEQYF	TGCAGCGTTGATGCGGCGGGGGAAGGCTACGAGCAGTACTTC
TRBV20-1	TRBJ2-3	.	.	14	CSARDSGRTDTQYF	TGCAGTGCTAGAGATTCCGGTAGAACAGATACGCAGTATTTT
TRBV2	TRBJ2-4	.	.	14	CASSGGIAKNIQYF	TGTGCCAGCAGTGGCGGAATAGCCAAAAACATTCAGTACTTC
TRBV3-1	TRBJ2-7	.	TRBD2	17	CASSQEAGTSGSSEQYF	TGTGCCAGCAGCCAAGAAGCCGGGACTAGCGGGTCTAGCGAGCAGTACTTC
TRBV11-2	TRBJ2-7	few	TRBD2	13	CASSLGFEREQYF	TGTGCCAGCAGCTTAGGTTTCGAGCGGGAACAGTACTTC
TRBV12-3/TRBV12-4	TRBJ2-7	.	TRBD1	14	CASSSGTGGGEQYF	TGTGCCAGCAGTTCTGGGACAGGGGGAGGCGAGCAGTACTTC
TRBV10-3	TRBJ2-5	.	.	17	CAISDEVEGNRLETQYF	TGTGCCATCAGTGACGAAGTGGAGGGGAACCGGCTGGAGACCCAGTACTTC
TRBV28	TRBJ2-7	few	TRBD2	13	CASRSSGTNEQYF	TGTGCCAGCAGGTCTAGCGGGACCAACGAGCAGTACTTC
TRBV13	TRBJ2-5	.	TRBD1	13	CASSTGGRETQYF	TGTGCCAGCAGCACAGGGGGGAGAGAGACCCAGTACTTC
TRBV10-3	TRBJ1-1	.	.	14	CAIRTGTTNTEAFF	TGTGCCATCAGGACCGGGACAACAAACACTGAAGCTTTCTTT
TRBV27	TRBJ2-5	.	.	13	CASSLGNSATQYF	TGTGCCAGCAGTTTAGGGAACTCCGCGACCCAGTACTTC
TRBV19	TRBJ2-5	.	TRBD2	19	CASSNGLAGGLAYRETQYF	TGTGCCAGTAGTAACGGACTAGCGGGAGGATTAGCGTATAGGGAGACCCAGTACTTC
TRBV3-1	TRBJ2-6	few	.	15	CASSQDWSGANVLTF	TGTGCCAGCAGCCAAGACTGGTCTGGGGCCAACGTCCTGACTTTC
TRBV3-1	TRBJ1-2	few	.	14	CASSPGLLNYGYTF	TGTGCCAGCAGCCCCGGACTCCTCAACTATGGCTACACCTTC
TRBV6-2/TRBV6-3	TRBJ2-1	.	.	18	CASSYSKTRQWGEDEQFF	TGTGCCAGCAGTTACTCGAAGACTAGACAATGGGGAGAGGATGAGCAGTTCTTC
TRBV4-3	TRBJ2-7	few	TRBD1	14	CASSQDGQGYEQYF	TGCGCCAGCAGCCAAGACGGACAGGGCTACGAGCAGTACTTC
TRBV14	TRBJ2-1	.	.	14	CASSQWVSYNEQFF	TGTGCCAGCAGCCAGTGGGTGTCCTACAATGAGCAGTTCTTC
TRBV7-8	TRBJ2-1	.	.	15	CASSFEEGRSNEQFF	TGTGCCAGCAGCTTCGAAGAGGGCCGGTCGAATGAGCAGTTCTTC
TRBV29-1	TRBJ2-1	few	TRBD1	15	CSLSHDRASYNEQFF	TGCAGCCTTTCCCACGACAGGGCTTCCTACAATGAGCAGTTCTTC
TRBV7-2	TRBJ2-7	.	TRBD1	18	CASSPGTGVRQHNYEQYF	TGTGCCAGCAGCCCCGGGACAGGGGTTCGTCAACATAACTACGAGCAGTACTTC
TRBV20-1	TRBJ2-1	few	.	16	CSARGGLLSSYNEQFF	TGCAGTGCTAGAGGGGGACTCCTGAGCTCCTACAATGAGCAGTTCTTC